What follows describes a single T cell receptor beta chain. As originally analysed: Reference gene primer amplification gave estimated nucleated cell counts. Repertoires were generated with immunoSEQ multiplex PCR, while TCRdb's copy carries only in-frame clones and drops some. V, J and clone size are those of that table, while D and trimming were read from the DNA. Here the sample spans hundreds of thousands of clones, 90% to 95% being singletons. This entry comes from a study of blood T cell repertoires in COVID-19. Whole-study context: Some COVID-19 samples were acute and others convalescent; all came from the United States, Italy and Spain. From T cells, B-cell-depleted T cells, or PBMCs came the material, which was cDNA or gDNA.

This CDR3 is built from 16 residues. The germline CDR1 and CDR2 sequences are LNHDA and SQIVND (reference sequence). V was pared by 4 bases and J by 2 bases, with 15 bases between. Sequenced input: peripheral blood. This clonotype originated in a woman under 30 who had recovered from COVID-19. The gene calls are TRBV19 and TRBJ1-5, with D maybe TRBD1 (6 bases). CDR3: CASSRQASMGNQPQHF. DNA of the CDR3: TGTGCCAGTAGTAGACAGGCGTCGATGGGCAATCAGCCCCAGCATTTT.